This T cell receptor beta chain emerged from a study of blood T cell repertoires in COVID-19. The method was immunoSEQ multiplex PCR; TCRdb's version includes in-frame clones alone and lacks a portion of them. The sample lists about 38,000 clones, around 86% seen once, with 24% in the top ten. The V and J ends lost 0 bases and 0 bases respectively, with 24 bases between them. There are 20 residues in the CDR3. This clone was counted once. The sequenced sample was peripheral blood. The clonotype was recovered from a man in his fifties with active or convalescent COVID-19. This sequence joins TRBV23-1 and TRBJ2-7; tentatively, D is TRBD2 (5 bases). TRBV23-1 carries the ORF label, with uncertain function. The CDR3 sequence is CASSQSAPGKGSLSSYEQYV. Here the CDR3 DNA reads TGCGCCAGCAGTCAATCTGCCCCGGGAAAAGGATCCTTGAGCTCCTACGAGCAGTACGTC.